This T cell receptor (beta chain) was sequenced during a study of CD8 T cells in ankylosing spondylitis. TCRdb re-analysed the 5' RACE reads in MiXCR, keeping a single row per CDR3 protein. This sample has 150,000 to 200,000 distinct CDR3 sequences, with around a sixth found just once. Germline V gene lookup returns CDR1 LNHNV and CDR2 YYDKDF (reference sequence). The CDR3 is 14 amino acids. The germline V and J ends were trimmed by 1 base and 1 base, with 7 bases remaining between them. This clonotype was recorded at least ten times. The receptor was isolated from a male donor aged 5-30 years with ankylosing spondylitis or in good health (not recorded which). The specimen sequenced was blood, either unsorted or a sorted T cell fraction (not recorded which). The gene calls are TRBV15 and TRBJ1-1; D is unclear. CDR3: CATSRVRQNTEAFF. CDR3 nucleotide sequence: TGTGCCACCAGCAGAGTGCGGCAGAACACTGAAGCTTTCTTT.